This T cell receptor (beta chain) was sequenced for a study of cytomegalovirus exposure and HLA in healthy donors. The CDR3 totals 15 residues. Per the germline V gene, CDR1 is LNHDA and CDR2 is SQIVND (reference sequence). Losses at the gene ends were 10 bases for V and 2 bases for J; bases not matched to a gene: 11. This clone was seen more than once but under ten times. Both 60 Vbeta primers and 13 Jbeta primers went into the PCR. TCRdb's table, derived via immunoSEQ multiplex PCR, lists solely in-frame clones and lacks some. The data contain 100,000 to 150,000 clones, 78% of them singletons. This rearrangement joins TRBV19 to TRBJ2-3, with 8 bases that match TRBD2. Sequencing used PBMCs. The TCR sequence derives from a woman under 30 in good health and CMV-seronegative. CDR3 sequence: CATRSQAGDTDTQYF. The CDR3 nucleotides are TGTGCCACCAGGAGCCAAGCGGGAGACACAGATACGCAGTATTTT.